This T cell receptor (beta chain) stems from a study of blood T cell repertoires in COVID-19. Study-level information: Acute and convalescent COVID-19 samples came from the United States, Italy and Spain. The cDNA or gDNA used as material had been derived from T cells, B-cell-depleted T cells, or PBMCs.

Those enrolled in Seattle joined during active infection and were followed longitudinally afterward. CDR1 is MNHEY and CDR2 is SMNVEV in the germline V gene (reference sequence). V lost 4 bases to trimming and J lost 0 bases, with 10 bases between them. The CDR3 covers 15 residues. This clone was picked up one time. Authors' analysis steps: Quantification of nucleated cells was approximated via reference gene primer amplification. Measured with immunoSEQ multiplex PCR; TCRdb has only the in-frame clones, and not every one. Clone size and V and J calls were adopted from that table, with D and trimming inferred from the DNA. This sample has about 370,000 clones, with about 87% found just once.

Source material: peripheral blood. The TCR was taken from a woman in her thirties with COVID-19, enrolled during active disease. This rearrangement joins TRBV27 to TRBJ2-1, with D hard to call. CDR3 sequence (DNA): TGTGCCAGCAGTTATGGCGGTTACTCCTACAATGAGCAGTTCTTC. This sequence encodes CASSYGGYSYNEQFF.